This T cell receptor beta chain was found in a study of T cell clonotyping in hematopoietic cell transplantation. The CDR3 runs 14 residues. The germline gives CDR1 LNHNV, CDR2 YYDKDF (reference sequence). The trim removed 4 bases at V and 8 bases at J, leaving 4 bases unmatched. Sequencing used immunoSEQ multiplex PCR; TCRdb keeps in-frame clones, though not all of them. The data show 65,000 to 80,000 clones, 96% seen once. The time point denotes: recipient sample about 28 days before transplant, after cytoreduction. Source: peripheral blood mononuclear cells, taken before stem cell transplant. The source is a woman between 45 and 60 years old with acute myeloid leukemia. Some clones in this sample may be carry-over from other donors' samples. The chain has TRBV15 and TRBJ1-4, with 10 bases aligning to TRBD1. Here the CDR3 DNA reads TGTGCCACCAGCAACGACAGGGGGCGGGAAAAACTGTTTTTT. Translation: CATSNDRGREKLFF.